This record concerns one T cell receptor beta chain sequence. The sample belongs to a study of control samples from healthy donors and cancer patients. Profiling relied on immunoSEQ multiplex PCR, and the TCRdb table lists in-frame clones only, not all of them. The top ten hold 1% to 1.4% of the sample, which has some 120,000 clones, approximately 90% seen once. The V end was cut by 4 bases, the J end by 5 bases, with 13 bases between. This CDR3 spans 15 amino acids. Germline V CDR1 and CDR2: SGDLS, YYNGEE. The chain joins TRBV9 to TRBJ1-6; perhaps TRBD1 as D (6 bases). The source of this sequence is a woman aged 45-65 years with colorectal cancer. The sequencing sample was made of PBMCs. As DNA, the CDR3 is TGTGCCAGCAGCCTAACAGGGAACAATAATTCACCCCTCCACTTT. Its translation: CASSLTGNNNSPLHF.